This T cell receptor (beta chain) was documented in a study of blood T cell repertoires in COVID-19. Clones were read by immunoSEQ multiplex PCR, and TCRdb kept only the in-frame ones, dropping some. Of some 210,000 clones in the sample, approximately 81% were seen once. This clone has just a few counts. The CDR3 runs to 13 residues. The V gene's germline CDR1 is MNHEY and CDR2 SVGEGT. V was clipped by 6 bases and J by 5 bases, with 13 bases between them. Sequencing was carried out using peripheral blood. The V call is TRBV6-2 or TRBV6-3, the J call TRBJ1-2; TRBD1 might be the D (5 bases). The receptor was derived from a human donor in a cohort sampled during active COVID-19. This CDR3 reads CASSNSGGYGYTF. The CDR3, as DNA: TGTGCCAGCAGCAACTCCGGGGGGTATGGCTACACCTTC.